The 22 T cell receptor beta chains below were found in one sample sequenced in a study of T cells in Graves' hyperthyroidism and ophthalmopathy. Using RNA transcripts as the source, TCR beta CDR3 regions were amplified. The HTBI primer set was used in a first-round RT-PCR of the TCR CDR3. MiXCR, applied by TCRdb to the multiplex PCR reads, yields one record per CDR3 protein. The sample lists 650,000 to 700,000 distinct CDR3 sequences; around a sixth were seen once. The sample taken for sequencing was blood. These receptors originate from a man between 50 and 59 years old with Graves' hyperthyroidism.

This clonotype was recorded at least ten times. J is TRBJ2-1 and V is TRBV2, with 9 bases that match TRBD1. This CDR3 has 13 amino acids. Per the germline V gene, CDR1 is SNHLY and CDR2 is FYNNEI. V lost 8 bases and J lost 2; bases outside the gene matches: 1. This CDR3 reads CASDRGAYNEQFF. CDR3 coding DNA: TGTGCCAGCGACAGGGGGGCCTACAATGAGCAGTTCTTC.

The chain uses TRBV28 and TRBJ2-1; 10 bases are shared with TRBD2. The germline V gene encodes CDR1 MDHEN and CDR2 SYDVKM. J gave up 6 bases and V 2 bases, and 4 bases lay outside the gene matches. The CDR3 is 15 amino acids. The CDR3 DNA reads TGTGCCAGCAGTTTAGCAGCGGGAGGGCCCAATGAGCAGTTCTTC. Translating gives CASSLAAGGPNEQFF.

This clonotype was seen at least ten times. The V call is TRBV28, the J call TRBJ2-2; maybe TRBD1 (5 bases). CDR1 and CDR2 (germline): MDHEN, SYDVKM. V lost 8 bases and J lost 6, with 19 bases in between. This CDR3 is 15 amino acids long. The CDR3 nucleotides read TGTGCCAGCCGAGCCCCAGGGATTGGTTCCGGGGAGCTGTTTTTT. Its protein is CASRAPGIGSGELFF.

There are a few counts of this clonotype. The chain employs TRBV28 and TRBJ1-2; D may be TRBD1 (6 bases). CDR3 length: 13 amino acids. Trimming removed 6 bases from V and 2 bases from J, with 10 bases in between. Germline V gene lookup returns CDR1 MDHEN and CDR2 SYDVKM. The CDR3 loop is CASRPGTNYGYTF. CDR3 DNA sequence: TGTGCCAGCAGGCCCGGGACAAACTATGGCTACACCTTC.

In its sample, this clonotype was seen many times. The chain employs TRBV12-3 or TRBV12-4 and TRBJ2-2, with unresolved D. This CDR3 is built from 13 residues. The V and J ends lost 2 bases and 8 bases respectively, with 9 bases between them. The CDR3 loop is CASSLNQRGELFF. DNA of the CDR3: TGTGCCAGCAGTTTAAATCAGAGGGGGGAGCTGTTTTTT.

This clonotype came up many times. The chain couples TRBV4-3 to TRBJ1-1; 7 positions agree with TRBD1. J lost 0 bases, V lost 2 bases, and 3 bases had no gene match. This CDR3 has 15 amino acids. Germline values: CDR1 LGHNA, CDR2 YSLEER. This CDR3 is CASSQSGQMNTEAFF. The CDR3 DNA sequence: TGCGCCAGCAGCCAATCGGGACAGATGAACACTGAAGCTTTCTTT.

This clonotype has a count of ten or more. V gene TRBV11-2 combines with J gene TRBJ1-2, with 10 bases aligning to TRBD1. V lost 3 bases, J lost 2 bases, and 6 bases stayed unmatched. The CDR3 spans 16 residues. CDR1 and CDR2 (germline): SGHAT, FQNNGV. Here the CDR3 reads CASSLGTGVANYGYTF. DNA for the CDR3: TGTGCCAGCAGCTTGGGGACAGGGGTCGCCAACTATGGCTACACCTTC.

This clonotype was seen repeatedly, ten times or more. This chain links TRBV20-1 with TRBJ2-7, with 9 bases that match TRBD1. In germline, CDR1 is DFQATT, CDR2 SNEGSKA (reference sequence). This CDR3 is built from 14 residues. After removal of 5 bases from V and 2 bases from J, the junction contained 7 bases not matched to a gene. The CDR3: CSASGTGIPYEQYF. The CDR3 nucleotides are TGCAGTGCTTCTGGGACAGGGATCCCCTACGAGCAGTACTTC.

This clonotype came up many times. The chain couples TRBV7-2 to TRBJ2-7, with 11 bases fitting TRBD2. CDR1 is SGHTA and CDR2 is FQGNSA in the germline V gene. CDR3 length: 16 residues. V gave up 3 bases and J gave up 0 bases; unmatched junction bases: 4. The CDR3 region is CASSLTSGTGSYEQYF. In DNA, the CDR3 is TGTGCCAGCAGCTTGACTAGCGGGACGGGCTCCTACGAGCAGTACTTC.

This clonotype was counted many times. The genes are TRBV29-1 and TRBJ2-7, with 9 bases lining up with TRBD2. The CDR3 has 15 residues. Trimming removed 3 bases from V and 3 bases from J; junction bases left unmatched: 9. Germline CDR1 SQVTM, CDR2 ANQGSEA. CDR3 in amino acids: CSVEQVLAGNYEQYF. CDR3 DNA sequence: TGCAGCGTTGAGCAGGTTCTAGCGGGAAACTACGAGCAGTACTTC.

This clonotype was seen repeatedly, ten times or more. The chain joins TRBV2 to TRBJ2-1; a possible D gene is TRBD2 (6 bases). Trimming cost V 8 bases and J 8 bases, with 19 bases left between them. The CDR3 loop spans 14 amino acids. Germline V gives CDR1 SNHLY, CDR2 FYNNEI. CDR3 region: CASVRDLVIDEQFF. For the CDR3, the DNA is TGTGCCAGCGTCCGGGACTTGGTTATTGATGAGCAGTTCTTC.

The table lists this clonotype with many counts. The V and J genes are TRBV2 and TRBJ2-3; 12 bases match TRBD2. Germline V gene data show CDR1 as SNHLY and CDR2 as FYNNEI. The V gene end was trimmed by 5 bases and the J gene end by 3 bases; junction bases not matched to a gene: 6. The CDR3 runs 16 residues. CDR3 DNA: TGTGCCAGCAGTCTCTGGACTAGCGGGACTACAGATACGCAGTATTTT. Its protein product is CASSLWTSGTTDTQYF.

This clonotype was recorded at least ten times. This chain links TRBV28 with TRBJ2-7; TRBD2 matches at 7 bases. CDR1 is MDHEN and CDR2 is SYDVKM in the germline V gene. CDR3 length: 13 residues. Germline trimming cut 4 bases from V and 6 bases from J; bases unmatched to any gene: 6. This chain's CDR3 is CASSSPGLREQYF. The CDR3 DNA reads as TGTGCCAGCAGTTCCCCGGGACTACGCGAGCAGTACTTC.

The V gene is TRBV28, the J gene TRBJ1-2; the D gene is possibly TRBD1 (5 bases). Germline loops: CDR1 MDHEN, CDR2 SYDVKM. Trimming took 10 bases from V and 2 from J, leaving 14 bases between them. The CDR3 has 13 residues. The CDR3 loop reads CANRDPRNYGYTF. CDR3 bases: TGTGCCAACCGGGACCCCCGGAACTATGGCTACACCTTC.

In its sample, this clonotype was seen many times. The chain recombines TRBV28 with TRBJ1-2; maybe TRBD1 (6 bases). Germline V gene data show CDR1 as MDHEN and CDR2 as SYDVKM. This CDR3 comprises 15 residues. V lost 5 bases and J lost 4, with 17 bases in between. For the CDR3, the DNA is TGTGCCAGCAGTGGTCGACTGGGACAAAGCTATGGCTACACCTTC. It codes for CASSGRLGQSYGYTF.

This clonotype has only a few counts. J is TRBJ1-5 and V is TRBV10-3, with 7 bases fitting TRBD1. V dropped 3 bases and J dropped 7; count of bases not matched to a gene: 9. The germline V gene encodes CDR1 ENHRY and CDR2 SYGVKD. The CDR3 is 15 amino acids. In nucleotides, the CDR3 is TGTGCCATCAGTGAAGGTGACAGGGTCGGACAGCCCCAGCATTTT. This gives the protein CAISEGDRVGQPQHF.

The J gene is TRBJ1-3, the V gene TRBV28; D gene unclear. The CDR3 extends over 12 amino acids. In germline, CDR1 is MDHEN, CDR2 SYDVKM. V was shortened by 7 bases and J by 4 bases, with 8 bases between the two germline ends. The CDR3: CASNERGNTIYF. The CDR3 nucleotides read TGTGCCAGCAACGAGAGGGGAAACACCATATATTTT.

This clonotype came up many times. The V and J genes are TRBV7-2 and TRBJ1-5, with D unclear. The CDR3 runs to 13 residues. The V and J ends lost 6 bases and 1 base respectively, with 7 bases between them. Germline assignment: CDR1 SGHTA and CDR2 FQGNSA. CDR3 in amino acids: CASSLWSNQPQHF. CDR3 coding DNA: TGTGCCAGCAGTTTATGGAGCAATCAGCCCCAGCATTTT. The full variable domain, in which reference TRBV7-2 and TRBJ1-5 provide the parts outside the CDR3, is GAGVSQSPSNKVTEKGKDVELRCDPISGHTALYWYRQSLGQGLEFLIYFQGNSAPDKSGLPSDRFSAERTGGSVSTLTIQRTQQEDSAVYLCASSLWSNQPQHFGDGTRLSIL.

The V and J genes are TRBV4-2 and TRBJ1-3; no reliable D call. V was shortened by 3 bases and J by 1 base, with 10 bases between the two germline ends. Germline CDR1 and CDR2: LGHNA and YNFKEQ. The CDR3 extends over 15 amino acids. The CDR3 DNA follows: TGTGCCAGCAGCCACGAAAACCAGTCTGGAAACACCATATATTTT. Translating it yields CASSHENQSGNTIYF.

This clonotype was seen repeatedly, ten times or more. This chain links TRBV6-1 with TRBJ2-3, with TRBD1 matching over 7 bases. Trimming at V came to 7 bases and at J to 6 bases, leaving 13 bases not matched to a gene. From germline, CDR1 is MNHNS and CDR2 SASEGT. The CDR3 loop spans 15 amino acids. CDR3 residues: CASTLTGAPGDTQYF. CDR3 in DNA: TGTGCCAGCACTTTAACAGGGGCCCCCGGGGATACGCAGTATTTT.

The V gene is TRBV4-1, the J gene TRBJ2-7; 8 bases align to TRBD2. The CDR3 has 14 residues. From germline, CDR1 is MGHRA and CDR2 YSYEKL. The junction had 3 bases not matched to a gene; V was cut back by 3 bases and J by 2 bases. CDR3 loop: CASSQEAGAYEQYF. The CDR3 region has the DNA TGCGCCAGCAGCCAGGAAGCGGGAGCCTACGAGCAGTACTTC.

Turning to this clonotype: This may come from a read error, since a much larger clone is one base off. The missing conserved phenylalanine or tryptophan at the end of this CDR3 makes a read error likely. V and J are TRBV5-1 and TRBJ2-7; TRBD2 matches at 8 bases. Looked up from germline, CDR1 is SGHRS and CDR2 is YFSETQ. V lost 1 base, J lost 0 bases, and 6 bases stayed unmatched. CDR3 size: 16 residues. The CDR3 loop is CASSLSVSGTSYEQYL. CDR3 in DNA: TGCGCCAGCAGCTTGTCTGTTAGCGGGACCTCCTACGAGCAGTACCTC.